The 16 T cell receptor beta chains in this list originate from one sample, sequenced in a study of T cell repertoires in cytomegalovirus infection. Their antigen targets remain unknown. TCRdb reanalysed the reads using MiXCR and keeps one entry per CDR3 protein. The data contain about 920,000 distinct CDR3 sequences, less than 35% of them singletons. The sequencing used cultured CD8+ T cells from PBMCs, collected from culture after CMV antigen stimulation. The receptors were gathered from a human donor in good health (CMV status not recorded). Some clones in this sample may be carry-over from other donors' samples.

Comments on this clonotype: A much larger clone lies a single base off, so this may be a read error. V gene TRBV7-2 combines with J gene TRBJ2-2; 7 nucleotides align to TRBD1. Germline V CDR1 and CDR2: SGHTA, FQGNSA. The CDR3 extends over 16 amino acids. DNA of the CDR3: TGTGCCAGCAGCAAACGGACAGGAAGTGACACCGGGGAGCAGTTTTTT. Protein: CASSKRTGSDTGEQFF.

The rearrangement links TRBV7-3 to TRBJ1-1, with unresolved D. This CDR3 is 15 amino acids long. CDR1 is SGHTA and CDR2 is FQGTGA in the germline V gene. V lost 4 bases and J lost 1, with 13 bases in between. The CDR3 sequence is CASSSSGFSNTEAFF. The DNA of the CDR3 is TGTGCCAGCAGCTCCTCTGGATTCTCGAACACTGAAGCTTTCTTT.

The gene calls are TRBV5-5 and TRBJ1-1, with TRBD1 as a possible D gene (5 bases). V lost 8 bases to trimming and J lost 6 bases, with 14 bases between them. In germline, CDR1 is SGHKS, CDR2 YYEKEE (reference sequence). The CDR3 extends over 12 amino acids. In DNA form, the CDR3 reads TGTGCCAGTTGGGACTCCTCCTCTGAAGCTTTCTTT. The encoded protein is CASWDSSSEAFF. Full variable domain (outside the CDR3, taken from reference TRBV5-5 and TRBJ1-1): DAGVTQSPTHLIKTRGQQVTLRCSPISGHKSVSWYQQVLGQGPQFIFQYYEKEERGRGNFPDRFSARQFPNYSSELNVNALLLGDSALYLCASWDSSSEAFFGQGTRLTVV.

This clonotype was seen more than once but under ten times. CDR3 protein: CAYAGNSGNTIYF. The CDR3 nucleotides read TGTGCCTACGCGGGAAACTCTGGAAACACCATATATTTT. The chain has TRBV12-3 or TRBV12-4 and TRBJ1-3; D remains ambiguous. Trimming took 11 bases from V and 0 from J, leaving 11 bases between them. The CDR3 consists of 13 residues.

This clonotype was recorded many times. The chain recombines TRBV11-2 with TRBJ2-1; 9 bases fit TRBD1. This CDR3 is 16 amino acids long. V was pared by 4 bases and J by 1 base, with 5 bases of the junction left unmatched. The V gene's germline CDR1 is SGHAT and CDR2 FQNNGV. This CDR3 is CASSSAGTGSYNEQFF. The CDR3 DNA reads TGTGCCAGCAGCTCGGCCGGGACAGGGTCCTACAATGAGCAGTTCTTC.

This chain uses TRBV15 with TRBJ2-5; no reliable D call. Germline lookup yields CDR1 LNHNV and CDR2 YYDKDF (reference sequence). The ends were cut back, 0 bases at V and 4 bases at J, with 9 bases in the middle. The CDR3 extends over 14 amino acids. In nucleotides, the CDR3 is TGTGCCACCAGCAGAGAATACGCAGTAGAGACCCAGTACTTC. This gives the protein CATSREYAVETQYF.

The chain's CDR3 is CASSPGQEYFGYTF. The CDR3 nucleotides read TGTGCCAGCAGCCCGGGACAGGAGTATTTTGGCTACACCTTC. The chain links TRBV5-4 to TRBJ1-2, with 8 positions matching TRBD1. V shed 4 bases, J shed 7 bases, and the junction held 9 bases outside the gene matches. CDR1 and CDR2 (germline): SGHNT, YYREEE (reference sequence). The CDR3 contains 14 residues. The full variable domain, its missing parts supplied by reference TRBV5-4 and TRBJ1-2, is ETGVTQSPTHLIKTRGQQVTLRCSSQSGHNTVSWYQQALGQGPQFIFQYYREEENGRGNFPPRFSGLQFPNYSSELNVNALELDDSALYLCASSPGQEYFGYTFGSGTRLTVV.

Only one count was recorded for this clonotype. This sequence may be a read error, since a much larger clone differs from it by one base. This chain uses TRBV7-6 with TRBJ1-4; 7 bases map to TRBD1. V lost 4 bases to trimming and J lost 3 bases; unmatched junction nucleotides: 11. In germline, CDR1 is SGHVS, CDR2 FNYEAQ. The length of the CDR3 is 17 residues. CDR3 in DNA: TGTGCCAGCAGCTGGAAGATAGGGGGCGTATCTAATGAAAAACTGTTTTTT. Translation gives CASSWKIGGVSNEKLFF.

The chain recombines TRBV6-1 with TRBJ1-1; a weak D match, TRBD1 (6 bases). V lost 1 base to trimming and J lost 4 bases, with 19 bases between them. Germline CDR1 MNHNS, CDR2 SASEGT. CDR3 length equals 17 residues. CDR3 bases: TGTGCCAGCAGTGAAGGGGGGGACACCGGGGCGTTCACTGAAGCTTTCTTT. Translating it yields CASSEGGDTGAFTEAFF.

The chain links TRBV19 to TRBJ1-5; possible D gene TRBD1, 5 bases. V lost 5 bases and J lost 7, with 15 bases in between. Germline assignment: CDR1 LNHDA and CDR2 SQIVND (reference sequence). CDR3 size: 14 residues. The CDR3 here is CASSWDPLEQPQHF. The DNA for the CDR3 is TGTGCCAGTAGTTGGGACCCACTCGAGCAGCCCCAGCATTTT.

This clonotype was detected only a few times. J is TRBJ1-5 and V is TRBV25-1; D gene ambiguous. V was pared by 3 bases and J by 0 bases, with 12 bases between. The CDR3 is 16 residues long. Germline CDR1 reads MGHDK; CDR2 reads SYGVNS. The CDR3 loop is CASSDDLQPSNQPQHF. The CDR3 nucleotides are TGTGCCAGCAGTGACGATTTACAGCCTAGCAATCAGCCCCAGCATTTT.

The chain carries TRBV6-5 and TRBJ1-2; 7 nucleotides agree with TRBD1. The junction had 4 bases not matched to a gene; V was cut back by 4 bases and J by 8 bases. Germline values: CDR1 MNHEY, CDR2 SVGAGI. This CDR3 has 12 residues. CDR3 in amino acids: CASSFVGQGYTF. The CDR3 DNA is TGTGCCAGCAGTTTCGTGGGACAGGGCTACACCTTC.

With respect to this clonotype: At one end the junction does not follow the germline gene, possibly because of a read error. This chain connects TRBV2 to TRBJ2-7; a weak D match, TRBD1 (5 bases). In germline, CDR1 is SNHLY, CDR2 FYNNEI. The CDR3 is made up of 14 amino acids. The CDR3 here is CASSESLGRVPGRF. CDR3 in DNA: TGTGCCAGCAGTGAAAGCCTCGGCAGGGTCCCCGGAAGATTC.

The J gene is TRBJ1-2, the V gene TRBV29-1; a possible D gene is TRBD1 (5 bases). Germline V gene lookup returns CDR1 SQVTM and CDR2 ANQGSEA. This CDR3 has 12 amino acids. Trimming stripped 6 bases from V and 4 bases from J, with 12 bases between. In DNA form, the CDR3 reads TGCAGCGTACAGGCAACTTCCTATGGCTACACCTTC. Its translation: CSVQATSYGYTF.

This clonotype was recorded many times. The chain is built from TRBV7-6 and TRBJ2-5; 7 bases match TRBD2. Germline V gene lookup returns CDR1 SGHVS and CDR2 FNYEAQ. J lost 0 bases, V lost 5 bases, and 15 bases had no gene match. This CDR3 spans 18 amino acids. CDR3 protein: CASSRFGGLAAYQETQYF. CDR3 sequence (DNA): TGTGCCAGCAGCAGATTCGGAGGGCTAGCGGCGTACCAAGAGACCCAGTACTTC.

This sequence joins TRBV12-3 or TRBV12-4 and TRBJ1-2; D is unclear. The CDR3 spans 16 residues. The germline V and J ends were trimmed by 0 bases and 1 base, with 12 bases remaining between them. The CDR3 spells CASSLAGTARNYGYTF. Written as DNA, the CDR3 is TGTGCCAGCAGTTTAGCTGGTACAGCGCGTAACTATGGCTACACCTTC.